This T cell receptor (beta chain) was captured by sequencing in a study of T cell repertoires in cytomegalovirus infection. Study as a whole: Evidence of both CMV infection and a matching HLA type came from public TCR beta signatures.

TCRdb processed the reads anew with MiXCR; each CDR3 protein has one entry. The sample includes about 740,000 distinct CDR3 sequences, about 40% of them seen just once. Per germline, CDR1 LNHDA and CDR2 SQIVND (reference sequence). The CDR3 is made up of 10 amino acids. Trimming stripped 7 bases from V and 9 bases from J, with 7 bases between. This clonotype was recorded only once. Its antigen remains unknown. General study results and limits: The study identified carriers of CMV plus the relevant HLA from cumulative public TCR beta family frequency. HLA-C-restricted CMV-specific TCR beta clonotypes prevailed in the ex vivo response.

Sequences were obtained from PBMCs. The genes are TRBV19 and TRBJ1-5; D uncertain. The TCR originated in a human donor in good health (CMV status not recorded). Some clones in this sample may be carry-over from other donors' samples. The CDR3 sequence: CASNTRPQHF. The CDR3, as DNA: TGTGCCAGTAATACCAGGCCCCAGCATTTT.